This T cell receptor beta chain was captured in a study of early T cells in non-severe SARS-CoV-2 infection. Whole-study results and caveats: Missing private and CD4 specificities, VDJdb matching favored anti-spike CD8 responses.

TCRdb analysed the 5' RACE reads with MiXCR anew, one entry per CDR3 protein. The sample includes some 80,000 distinct CDR3 sequences, more than 10% of them seen just once. In its sample, this clonotype was seen many times. Its antigen is unknown. The sample comprised whole blood. This receptor was taken from an adult who was a healthcare worker with PCR-confirmed SARS-CoV-2 infection or an uninfected control (not recorded which).

The CDR3 DNA sequence: TGTGCCAGCAGTGAACTGACCGGAAACACCGGGGAGCTGTTTTTT. Translation: CASSELTGNTGELFF. The V call is TRBV2, the J call TRBJ2-2; D unresolved. From germline, CDR1 is SNHLY and CDR2 FYNNEI. The V end was cut by 2 bases, the J end by 2 bases, with 9 bases between. The CDR3 contains 15 residues.